This entry is about one T cell receptor (beta chain). The TCR beta repertoire was assessed by survey-level immunoSEQ sequencing. TCRdb's copy holds only in-frame clones and misses some; the assay was immunoSEQ multiplex PCR. The sample lists about 68,000 clones; 80% to 95% were seen once. Germline V gene data show CDR1 as KGHDR and CDR2 as SFDVKD. This CDR3 is 13 amino acids long. V lost 4 bases, J lost 7 bases, and 12 bases lay in between. What was sequenced was PBMCs. V usage is TRBV24-1 and J usage is TRBJ1-1; D might be TRBD1 (6 bases). The sequence was collected from a man aged 35-49 years with rheumatoid arthritis. The CDR3 nucleotides are TGTGCCACCAGTGACCGTGGACAGTTTGAAGCTTTCTTT. Amino acid sequence: CATSDRGQFEAFF.